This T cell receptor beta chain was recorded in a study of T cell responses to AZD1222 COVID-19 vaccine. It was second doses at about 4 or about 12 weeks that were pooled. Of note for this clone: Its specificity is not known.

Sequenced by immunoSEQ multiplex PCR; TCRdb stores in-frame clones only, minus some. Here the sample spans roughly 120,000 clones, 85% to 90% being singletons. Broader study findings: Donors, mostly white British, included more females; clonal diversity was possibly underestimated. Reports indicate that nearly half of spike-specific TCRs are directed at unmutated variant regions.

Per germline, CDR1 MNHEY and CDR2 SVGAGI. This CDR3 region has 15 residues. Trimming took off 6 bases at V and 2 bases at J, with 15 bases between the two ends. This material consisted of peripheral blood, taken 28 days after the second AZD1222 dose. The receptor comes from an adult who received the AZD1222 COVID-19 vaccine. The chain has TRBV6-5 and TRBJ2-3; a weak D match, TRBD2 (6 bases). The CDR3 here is CASSRSGDHTDTQYF. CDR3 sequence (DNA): TGTGCCAGCAGCCGTTCGGGGGACCACACAGATACGCAGTATTTT.